This T cell receptor beta chain was sequenced during a study of a mutant IDH1 vaccine in newly diagnosed glioma. Turning to the study itself: The initiation of vaccination occurred 4-6 weeks after radiotherapy alone, or with temozolomide cycles. At week 47 came visit V13, while visit V12 had come at week 35. Whole-study results and caveats: The study observed vaccine-induced immune responses in approximately 93% of patients.

Profiling relied on immunoSEQ multiplex PCR, and the TCRdb table lists in-frame clones only, not all of them. Counted here are fewer than 40,000 clones, 80% to 95% occurring once; the ten biggest clones make up approximately 5.1%. Germline lookup yields CDR1 LGHNA and CDR2 YSLEER. CDR3 size: 15 residues. V was pared by 0 bases and J by 5 bases, with 4 bases of the junction left unmatched. Regarding time point: week 47, end of study. All doses held 300 ug of mutant IDH1 20-mer peptide, with topical imiquimod. As to this clone: The antigen is not known.

This material consisted of PBMCs, taken from a glioma patient whose treatment included an IDH1 peptide vaccine. The chain uses TRBV4-3 and TRBJ2-5, with 9 positions matching TRBD2. The clonotype comes from a woman in her 40s with glioma. CDR3 sequence (DNA): TGCGCCAGCAGCCAAGATTGGCTAGCGGGGGAGACCCAGTACTTC. This codes for CASSQDWLAGETQYF.